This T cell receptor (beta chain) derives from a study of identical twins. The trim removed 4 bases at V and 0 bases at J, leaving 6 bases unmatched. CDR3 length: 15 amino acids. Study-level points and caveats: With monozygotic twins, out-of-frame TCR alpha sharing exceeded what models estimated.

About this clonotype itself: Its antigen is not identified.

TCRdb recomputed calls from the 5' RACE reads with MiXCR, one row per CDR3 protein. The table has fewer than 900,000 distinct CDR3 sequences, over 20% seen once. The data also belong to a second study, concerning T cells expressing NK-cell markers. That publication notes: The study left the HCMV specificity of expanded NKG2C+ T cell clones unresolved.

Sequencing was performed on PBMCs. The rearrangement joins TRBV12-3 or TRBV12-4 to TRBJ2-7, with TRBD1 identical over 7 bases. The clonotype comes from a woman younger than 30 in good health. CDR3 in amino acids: CASSSGTALSYEQYF. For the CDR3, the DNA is TGTGCCAGCAGTTCCGGGACAGCCCTCTCCTACGAGCAGTACTTC.